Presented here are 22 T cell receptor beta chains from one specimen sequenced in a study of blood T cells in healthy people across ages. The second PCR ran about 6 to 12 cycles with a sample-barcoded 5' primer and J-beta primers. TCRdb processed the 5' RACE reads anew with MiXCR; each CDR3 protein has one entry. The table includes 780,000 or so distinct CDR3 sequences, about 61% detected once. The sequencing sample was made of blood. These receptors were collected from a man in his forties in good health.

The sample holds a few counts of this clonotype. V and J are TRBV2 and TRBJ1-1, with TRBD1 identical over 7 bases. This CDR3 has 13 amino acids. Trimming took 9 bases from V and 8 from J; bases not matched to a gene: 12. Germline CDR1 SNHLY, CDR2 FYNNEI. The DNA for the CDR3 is TGTGCCAGTAGGACAGGAGACAATCACGAAGCTTTCTTT. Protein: CASRTGDNHEAFF.

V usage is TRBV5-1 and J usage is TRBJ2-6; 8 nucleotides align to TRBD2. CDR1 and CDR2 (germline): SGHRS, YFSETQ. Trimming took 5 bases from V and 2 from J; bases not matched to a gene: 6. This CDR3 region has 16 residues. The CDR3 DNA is TGCGCCAGCAGTTCAAGCGGGGGTGCTGGGGCCAACGTCCTGACTTTC. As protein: CASSSSGGAGANVLTF.

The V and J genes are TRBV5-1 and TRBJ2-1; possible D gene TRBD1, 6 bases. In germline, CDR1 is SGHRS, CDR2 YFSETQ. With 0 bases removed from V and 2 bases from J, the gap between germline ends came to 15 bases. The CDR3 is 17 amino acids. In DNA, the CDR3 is TGCGCCAGCAGCTTGGTTGTGGGGCAGGGGCCCTACAATGAGCAGTTCTTC. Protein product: CASSLVVGQGPYNEQFF.

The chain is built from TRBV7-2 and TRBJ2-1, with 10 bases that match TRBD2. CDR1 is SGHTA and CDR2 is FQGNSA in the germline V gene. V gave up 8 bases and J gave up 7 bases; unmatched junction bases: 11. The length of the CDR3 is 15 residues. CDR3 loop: CASLPASGSYNEQFF. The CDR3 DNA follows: TGTGCCAGCCTCCCCGCTAGCGGGAGTTATAATGAGCAGTTCTTC.

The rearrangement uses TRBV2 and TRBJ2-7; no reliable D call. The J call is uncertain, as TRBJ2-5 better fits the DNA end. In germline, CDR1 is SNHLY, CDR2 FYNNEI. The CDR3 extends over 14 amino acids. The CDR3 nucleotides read TGTGCCAGCAGTGGTACCCCTGGAAGAGAGACCCAGTACTTC. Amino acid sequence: CASSGTPGRETQYF.

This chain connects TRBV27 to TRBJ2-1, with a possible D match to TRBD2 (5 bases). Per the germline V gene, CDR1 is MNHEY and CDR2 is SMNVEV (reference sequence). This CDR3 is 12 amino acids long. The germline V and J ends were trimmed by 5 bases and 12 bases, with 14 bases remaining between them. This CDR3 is CASSDDYFAQFF. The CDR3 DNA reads TGTGCCAGCAGTGATGACTATTTCGCGCAGTTCTTC.

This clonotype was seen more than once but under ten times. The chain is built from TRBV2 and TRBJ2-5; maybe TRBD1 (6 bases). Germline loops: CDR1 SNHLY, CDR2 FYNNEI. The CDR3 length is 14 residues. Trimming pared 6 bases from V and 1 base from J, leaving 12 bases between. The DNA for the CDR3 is TGTGCCAGCAGGATCGGGACAACCCAAGAGACCCAGTACTTC. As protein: CASRIGTTQETQYF.

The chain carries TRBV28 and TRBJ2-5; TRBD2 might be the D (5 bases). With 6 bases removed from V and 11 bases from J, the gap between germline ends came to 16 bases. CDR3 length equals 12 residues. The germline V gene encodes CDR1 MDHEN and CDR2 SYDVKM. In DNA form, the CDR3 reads TGTGCCAGCAGGGCCCCCTTGAGGGAGCAGTACTTC. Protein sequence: CASRAPLREQYF.

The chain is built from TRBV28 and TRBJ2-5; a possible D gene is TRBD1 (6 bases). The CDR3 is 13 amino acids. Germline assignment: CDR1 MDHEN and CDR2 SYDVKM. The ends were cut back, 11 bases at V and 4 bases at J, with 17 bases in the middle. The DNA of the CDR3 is TGTGCCTCCCGCGGAACAGGGTCAGAGACCCAGTACTTC. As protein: CASRGTGSETQYF.

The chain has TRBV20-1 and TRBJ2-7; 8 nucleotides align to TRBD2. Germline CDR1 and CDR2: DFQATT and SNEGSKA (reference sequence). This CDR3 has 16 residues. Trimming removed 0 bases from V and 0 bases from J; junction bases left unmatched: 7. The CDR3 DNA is TGCAGTGCTAGAGACCCGGGAGGGCCGAGCTCCTACGAGCAGTACTTC. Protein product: CSARDPGGPSSYEQYF.

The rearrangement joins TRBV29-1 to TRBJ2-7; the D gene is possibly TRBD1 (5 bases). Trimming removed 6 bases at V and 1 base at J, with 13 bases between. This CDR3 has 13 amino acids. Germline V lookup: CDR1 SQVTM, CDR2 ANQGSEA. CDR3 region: CSVRQLLSYEQYF. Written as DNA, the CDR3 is TGCAGCGTGCGACAGCTCTTATCCTACGAGCAGTACTTC.

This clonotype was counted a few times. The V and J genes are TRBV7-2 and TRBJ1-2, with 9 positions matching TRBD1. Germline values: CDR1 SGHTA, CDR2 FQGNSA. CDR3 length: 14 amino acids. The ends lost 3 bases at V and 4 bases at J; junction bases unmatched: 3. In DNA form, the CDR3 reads TGTGCCAGCAGCTTCCGGGACAGGGCCTATGGCTACACCTTC. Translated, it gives CASSFRDRAYGYTF.

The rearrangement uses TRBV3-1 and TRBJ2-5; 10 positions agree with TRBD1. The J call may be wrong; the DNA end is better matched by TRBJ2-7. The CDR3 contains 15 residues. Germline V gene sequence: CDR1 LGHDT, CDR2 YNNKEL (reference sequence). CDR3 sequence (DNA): TGTGCCAGCAGCCAAAGCGGGACAGGGGACTACGAGCAGTACTTC. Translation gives CASSQSGTGDYEQYF.

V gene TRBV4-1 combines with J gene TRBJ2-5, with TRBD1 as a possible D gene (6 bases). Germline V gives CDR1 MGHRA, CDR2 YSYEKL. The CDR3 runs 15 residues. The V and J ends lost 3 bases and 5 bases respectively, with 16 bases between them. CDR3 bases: TGCGCCAGCAGCCAGACCAGGGGTTTCGGGGAGACCCAGTACTTC. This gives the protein CASSQTRGFGETQYF.

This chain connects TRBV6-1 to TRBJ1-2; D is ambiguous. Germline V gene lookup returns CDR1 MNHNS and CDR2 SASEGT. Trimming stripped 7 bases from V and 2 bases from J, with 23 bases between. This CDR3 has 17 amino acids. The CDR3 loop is CASNLRSARLGNYGYTF. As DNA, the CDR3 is TGTGCCAGCAACCTCCGTTCGGCCCGGTTGGGGAACTATGGCTACACCTTC.

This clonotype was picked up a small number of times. CDR3 bases: TGTGCCAGCAGTCGGGCTGGGGGGGCACGGGGCTACACCTTC. As protein: CASSRAGGARGYTF. V and J are TRBV28 and TRBJ1-2; weak D call: TRBD1 (6 bases). This CDR3 region has 14 residues. Germline-derived CDR1 and CDR2 are MDHEN and SYDVKM. Trimming left V 5 bases short and J 8 bases short, with 18 bases between.

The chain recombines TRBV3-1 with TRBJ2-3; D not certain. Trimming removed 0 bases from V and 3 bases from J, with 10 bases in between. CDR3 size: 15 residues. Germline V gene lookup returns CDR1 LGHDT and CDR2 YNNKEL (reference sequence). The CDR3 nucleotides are TGTGCCAGCAGCCAAGAGCAGCCCGGGACAGATACGCAGTATTTT. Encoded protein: CASSQEQPGTDTQYF.

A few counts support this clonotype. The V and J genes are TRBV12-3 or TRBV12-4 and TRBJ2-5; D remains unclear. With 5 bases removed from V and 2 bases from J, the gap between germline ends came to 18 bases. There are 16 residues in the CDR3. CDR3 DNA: TGTGCCAGCAGTATAACGGGCCCCCTTTCGCAAGAGACCCAGTACTTC. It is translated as CASSITGPLSQETQYF.

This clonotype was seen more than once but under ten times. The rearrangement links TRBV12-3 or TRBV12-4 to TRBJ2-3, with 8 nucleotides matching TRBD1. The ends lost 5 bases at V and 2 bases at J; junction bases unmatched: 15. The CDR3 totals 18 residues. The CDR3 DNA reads TGTGCCAGCAGTCCGGACAGGGTTTGGGACCAGCCCACAGATACGCAGTATTTT. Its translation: CASSPDRVWDQPTDTQYF.

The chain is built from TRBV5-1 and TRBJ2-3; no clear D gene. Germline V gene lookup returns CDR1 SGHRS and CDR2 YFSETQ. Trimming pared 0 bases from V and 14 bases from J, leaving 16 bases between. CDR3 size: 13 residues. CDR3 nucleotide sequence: TGCGCCAGCAGCTTGGACCCCTCACCAACGGCGTATTTT. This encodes CASSLDPSPTAYF. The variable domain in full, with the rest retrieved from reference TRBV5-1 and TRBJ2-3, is KAGVTQTPRYLIKTRGQQVTLSCSPISGHRSVSWYQQTPGQGLQFLFEYFSETQRNKGNFPGRFSGRQFSNSRSEMNVSTLELGDSALYLCASSLDPSPTAYFGPGTRLTVL.

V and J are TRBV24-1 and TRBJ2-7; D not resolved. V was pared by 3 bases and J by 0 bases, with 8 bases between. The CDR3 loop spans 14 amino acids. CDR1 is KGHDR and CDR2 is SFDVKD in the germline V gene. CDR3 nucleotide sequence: TGTGCCACCAGTGATAGGCAGAGCTCCTACGAGCAGTACTTC. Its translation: CATSDRQSSYEQYF.

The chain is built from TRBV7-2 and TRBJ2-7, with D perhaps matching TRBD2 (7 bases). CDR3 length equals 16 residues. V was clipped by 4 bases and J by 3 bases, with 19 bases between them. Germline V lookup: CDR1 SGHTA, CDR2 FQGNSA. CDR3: CASSSGAGAQVYEQYF. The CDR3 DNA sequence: TGTGCCAGCAGCTCAGGGGCGGGAGCTCAAGTCTACGAGCAGTACTTC. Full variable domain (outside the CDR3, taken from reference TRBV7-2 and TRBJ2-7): GAGVSQSPSNKVTEKGKDVELRCDPISGHTALYWYRQSLGQGLEFLIYFQGNSAPDKSGLPSDRFSAERTGGSVSTLTIQRTQQEDSAVYLCASSSGAGAQVYEQYFGPGTRLTVT.